This T cell receptor beta chain was profiled in a study of shared clonotypes between healthy human individuals. Across the study: Ranging from 18 to 49 in age, donors were two women and a few men. Study-wide findings and caveats: Having only a few donors restricted how much genetic and exposure-history diversity was captured. Estimated clonotype richness was generally higher in naive than memory subsets.

The CDR3 extends over 12 amino acids. The germline V and J ends were trimmed by 2 bases and 6 bases, with 5 bases remaining between them. From germline, CDR1 is SNHLY and CDR2 FYNNEI. Only in-frame clones appear in the TCRdb table, and some are missing; sequencing was by immunoSEQ multiplex PCR. This sample has roughly 1,100,000 clones; about 80% occur once, and the top ten carry 1.4% to 1.5%. Regarding this clone: What it binds is not known.

This rearrangement joins TRBV2 to TRBJ2-1; D is unclear. The sample consisted of memory CD4+ T cells sorted from blood. This sample's subset: CD45RA-negative fraction. This clonotype was obtained from a man aged 18 to 29 in good health. CDR3 DNA: TGTGCCAGCAGTGAACCCCCCAATGAGCAGTTCTTC. Translating it yields CASSEPPNEQFF. The full variable domain, completed using reference TRBV2 and TRBJ2-1, is EPEVTQTPSHQVTQMGQEVILRCVPISNHLYFYWYRQILGQKVEFLVSFYNNEISEKSEIFDDQFSVERPDGSNFTLKIRSTKLEDSAMYFCASSEPPNEQFFGPGTRLTVL.